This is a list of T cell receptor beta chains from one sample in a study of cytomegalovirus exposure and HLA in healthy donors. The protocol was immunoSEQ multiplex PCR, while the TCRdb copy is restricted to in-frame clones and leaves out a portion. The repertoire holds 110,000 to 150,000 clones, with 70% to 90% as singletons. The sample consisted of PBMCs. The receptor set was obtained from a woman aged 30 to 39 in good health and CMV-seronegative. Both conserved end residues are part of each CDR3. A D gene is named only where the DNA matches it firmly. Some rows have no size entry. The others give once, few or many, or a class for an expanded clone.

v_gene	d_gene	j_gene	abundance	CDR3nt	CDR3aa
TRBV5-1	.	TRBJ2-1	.	TGCGCCAGCAGCTTGGGACTCGGAGATATATTAGGATACAATGAGCAGTTCTTC	CASSLGLGDILGYNEQFF
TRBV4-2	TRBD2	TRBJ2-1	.	TGTGCCAGCAGTCCGACTAGCGGGGGCCAGAGCTCCTACAATGAGCAGTTCTTC	CASSPTSGGQSSYNEQFF
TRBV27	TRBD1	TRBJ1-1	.	TGTGCCAGCAGAACGACAGGGACCCCTGAAGCTTTCTTT	CASRTTGTPEAFF
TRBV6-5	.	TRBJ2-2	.	TGTGCCAGCAGTTCCGGGGTCGCCACCGGGGAGCTGTTTTTT	CASSSGVATGELFF
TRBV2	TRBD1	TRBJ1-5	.	TGTGCCAGCAGGGACGGGACAGGGGGCAGTCAGCCCCAGCATTTT	CASRDGTGGSQPQHF
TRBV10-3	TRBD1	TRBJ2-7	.	TGTGCCATCAGTTCAGACAGGGCACCCTCCTACGAGCAGTACTTC	CAISSDRAPSYEQYF
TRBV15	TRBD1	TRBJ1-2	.	TGTGCCACCAGCAGAGATGGTTGGCCCAGAGGACAGGGGGCTCGTGGCTACACCTTC	CATSRDGWPRGQGARGYTF
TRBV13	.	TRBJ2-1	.	TGTGCCAGCAGCTCCCGGGGGGCTCCCTACAATGAGCAGTTCTTC	CASSSRGAPYNEQFF
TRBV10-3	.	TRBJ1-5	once	TGTGCCATCAGTGAGTCCACGTCAGGTCAGCCCCAGCATTTT	CAISESTSGQPQHF
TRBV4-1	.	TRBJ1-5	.	TGCGCCAGCAGCCAAGATTTTGCTGGACAGCTCAATCAGCCCCAGCATTTT	CASSQDFAGQLNQPQHF
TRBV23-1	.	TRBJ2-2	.	TGCGCCAGCAGTCAATCGGCCCCTCTCTCCGGGGCGAACACCGGGGAGCTGTTTTTT	CASSQSAPLSGANTGELFF
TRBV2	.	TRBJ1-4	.	TGTGCCAGCACCCGAGGGAGGGACAACGTTGGACTGTTTTTT	CASTRGRDNVGLFF
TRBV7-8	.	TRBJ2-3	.	TGTGCCAGCAGCTTAGCGGTGTCGCGCGGAGATACGCAGTATTTT	CASSLAVSRGDTQYF
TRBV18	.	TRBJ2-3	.	TGTGCCAGCTCACAACTGAACACAGATACGCAGTATTTT	CASSQLNTDTQYF
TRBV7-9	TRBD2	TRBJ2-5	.	TGTGCCAGCAGCTTAGCGGGAGGGGCCGGTAAGACCCAGTACTTC	CASSLAGGAGKTQYF
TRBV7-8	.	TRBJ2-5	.	TGTGCCAGCAGCTTCCAACTCCAAGAGACCCAGTACTTC	CASSFQLQETQYF
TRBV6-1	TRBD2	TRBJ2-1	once	TGTGCCAGCAGAGAACTAGCGGGGGGGTACAATGAGCAGTTCTTC	CASRELAGGYNEQFF
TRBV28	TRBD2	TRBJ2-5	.	TGTGCCAGCACCCCCCTCCCCGCAGCGGGGACTCAGACCCAGTACTTC	CASTPLPAAGTQTQYF
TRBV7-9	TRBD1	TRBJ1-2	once	TGTGCCAGCAGCAACGACCCCGGGACAGGCTATGGCTACACCTTC	CASSNDPGTGYGYTF
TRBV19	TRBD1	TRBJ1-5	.	TGTGCCAGTAGTACCGGACAGGTCAACAATCAGCCCCAGCATTTT	CASSTGQVNNQPQHF
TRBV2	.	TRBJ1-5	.	TGTGCCAGCAGTGAAGCGGGTGGGGGCGGCAATCAGCCCCAGCATTTT	CASSEAGGGGNQPQHF
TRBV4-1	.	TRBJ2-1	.	TGCGCCAGCAGCATGGTACAGTACAATGAGCAGTTCTTC	CASSMVQYNEQFF
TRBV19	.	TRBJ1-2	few	TGTGCCAGTGTAGACAGAAACTATGGCTACACCTTC	CASVDRNYGYTF
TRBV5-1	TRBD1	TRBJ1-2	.	TGCGCCAGCAGCCTCCGACAGGGATCCGACTATGGCTACACCTTC	CASSLRQGSDYGYTF
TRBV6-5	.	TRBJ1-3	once	TGTGCCAGCAGTTACGATGGGGCGAATGGTGGAAACACCATATATTTT	CASSYDGANGGNTIYF
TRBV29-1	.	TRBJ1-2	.	TGCAGCGTTGAAACCAGGGGTACTAACTATGGCTACACCTTC	CSVETRGTNYGYTF
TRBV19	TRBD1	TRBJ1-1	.	TGTGCCAGTAGGCCTCGGACAGGAAATATATATAACATGAACACTGAAGCTTTCTTT	CASRPRTGNIYNMNTEAFF
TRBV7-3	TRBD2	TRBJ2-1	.	TGTGCCAGCAGCCGCGGATCTAGCGGATCCTACAATGAGCAGTTCTTC	CASSRGSSGSYNEQFF
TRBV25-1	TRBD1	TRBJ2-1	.	TGTGCCAGCGTGGGACAGTCGACGTGGAGCAATGAGCAGTTCTTC	CASVGQSTWSNEQFF
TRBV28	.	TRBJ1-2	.	TGTGCCAGCAGTTTAATAGCAGCCTATGGCTACACCTTC	CASSLIAAYGYTF
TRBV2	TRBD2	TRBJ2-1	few	TGTGCCAGCAGTTTGTCCAGCGGGGGGGCAAATGAGCAGTTCTTC	CASSLSSGGANEQFF
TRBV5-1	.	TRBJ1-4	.	TGCGCCAGCAGCTTGGTCACAGGGAATGAAAAACTGTTTTTT	CASSLVTGNEKLFF
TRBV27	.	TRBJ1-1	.	TGTGCCAGCAGTTTTACTCGATACCTGAACACTGAAGCTTTCTTT	CASSFTRYLNTEAFF
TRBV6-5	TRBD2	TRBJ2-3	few	TGTGCCAGCAGTAGGACTAGCGGGGGGTCAGATACGCAGTATTTT	CASSRTSGGSDTQYF
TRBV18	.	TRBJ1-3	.	TGTGCCAGCTCACCGGACATCTCTGGAAACACCATATATTTT	CASSPDISGNTIYF
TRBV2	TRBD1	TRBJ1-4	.	TGTGCCAGCAGAGAGACAGGGGTTTCTAATGAAAAACTGTTTTTT	CASRETGVSNEKLFF
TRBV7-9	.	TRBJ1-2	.	TGTGCCAGCAGCTTAGACCCCGGGGCAGGGGTTAATGGCTACACCTTC	CASSLDPGAGVNGYTF
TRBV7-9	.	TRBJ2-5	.	TGTGCCAGCAGCTTAGGGCCTTATTTCCAAGAGACCCAGTACTTC	CASSLGPYFQETQYF
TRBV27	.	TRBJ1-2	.	TGTGCCAGCAGTGGGAGATCTAAGGCAGGAGGAACTAACTATGGCTACACCTTC	CASSGRSKAGGTNYGYTF
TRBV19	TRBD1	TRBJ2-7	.	TGTGCCAGTAGCAGGGACAGGGGACCTCTCTACGAGCAGTACTTC	CASSRDRGPLYEQYF
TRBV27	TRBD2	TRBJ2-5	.	TGTGCCAGCAGTTTTGAGAGCGGGGATGAGACCCAGTACTTC	CASSFESGDETQYF
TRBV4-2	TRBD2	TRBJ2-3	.	TGTGCCAGCAGCCGAACAAAGTCCGGGACTAGCGGAGATACGCAGTATTTT	CASSRTKSGTSGDTQYF
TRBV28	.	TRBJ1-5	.	TGTGCCAGCAGTGCGGATAGCAATCAGCCCCAGCATTTT	CASSADSNQPQHF
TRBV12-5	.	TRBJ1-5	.	TGTGCTAGTGGCAGTAACGTCGGGGTGGGACAGCCCCAGCATTTT	CASGSNVGVGQPQHF
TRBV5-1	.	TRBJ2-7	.	TGCGCCAGCAGCTCTGACAGGTCGACCTACGAGCAGTACTTC	CASSSDRSTYEQYF
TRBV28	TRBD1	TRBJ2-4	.	TGTGCCAGCAGTCACACGATACCAGGACAGGACGAGCGGGCCAAAAACATTCAGTACTTC	CASSHTIPGQDERAKNIQYF
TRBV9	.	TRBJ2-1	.	TGTGCCAGCAGCGTATCGGGGGATCTGTACAATGAGCAGTTCTTC	CASSVSGDLYNEQFF
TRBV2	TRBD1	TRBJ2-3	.	TGTGCCAGCAGTGGGGACAGGGGGTCAGATACGCAGTATTTT	CASSGDRGSDTQYF
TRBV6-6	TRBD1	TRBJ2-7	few	TGTGCCAGCAAGACTGGGGCGGCAGGGGGCTCCTACGAGCAGTACTTC	CASKTGAAGGSYEQYF
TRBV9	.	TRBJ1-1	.	TGTGCCAGCAGAAGAACAGAGAACACTGAAGCTTTCTTT	CASRRTENTEAFF
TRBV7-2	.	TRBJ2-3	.	TGTGCCAGCAGCCCCCTATCCGTGGATACGCAGTATTTT	CASSPLSVDTQYF
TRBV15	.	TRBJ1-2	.	TGTGCCACCAGCAGGAGGGGAGGCACTAACTATGGCTACACCTTC	CATSRRGGTNYGYTF
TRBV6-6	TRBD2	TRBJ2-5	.	TGTGCCAGCAGCCCCGGACTAGCTTCGTACCAAGAGACCCAGTACTTC	CASSPGLASYQETQYF
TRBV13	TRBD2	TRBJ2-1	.	TGTGCCAGCAGCTGGGCGGGGGGGCTCTACAATGAGCAGTTCTTC	CASSWAGGLYNEQFF
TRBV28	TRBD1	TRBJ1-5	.	TGTGCCAGCAGACCCGGACAGGTTCGGGGCAATCAGCCCCAGCATTTT	CASRPGQVRGNQPQHF
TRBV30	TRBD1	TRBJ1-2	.	TGTGCCTGGAGTGTTATCGGGACAGGGAGGTATGGCTACACCTTC	CAWSVIGTGRYGYTF
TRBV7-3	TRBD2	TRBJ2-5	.	TGTGCCAGCAGCTTGTCAGCGGGGGGGCGGGAGACCCAGTACTTC	CASSLSAGGRETQYF